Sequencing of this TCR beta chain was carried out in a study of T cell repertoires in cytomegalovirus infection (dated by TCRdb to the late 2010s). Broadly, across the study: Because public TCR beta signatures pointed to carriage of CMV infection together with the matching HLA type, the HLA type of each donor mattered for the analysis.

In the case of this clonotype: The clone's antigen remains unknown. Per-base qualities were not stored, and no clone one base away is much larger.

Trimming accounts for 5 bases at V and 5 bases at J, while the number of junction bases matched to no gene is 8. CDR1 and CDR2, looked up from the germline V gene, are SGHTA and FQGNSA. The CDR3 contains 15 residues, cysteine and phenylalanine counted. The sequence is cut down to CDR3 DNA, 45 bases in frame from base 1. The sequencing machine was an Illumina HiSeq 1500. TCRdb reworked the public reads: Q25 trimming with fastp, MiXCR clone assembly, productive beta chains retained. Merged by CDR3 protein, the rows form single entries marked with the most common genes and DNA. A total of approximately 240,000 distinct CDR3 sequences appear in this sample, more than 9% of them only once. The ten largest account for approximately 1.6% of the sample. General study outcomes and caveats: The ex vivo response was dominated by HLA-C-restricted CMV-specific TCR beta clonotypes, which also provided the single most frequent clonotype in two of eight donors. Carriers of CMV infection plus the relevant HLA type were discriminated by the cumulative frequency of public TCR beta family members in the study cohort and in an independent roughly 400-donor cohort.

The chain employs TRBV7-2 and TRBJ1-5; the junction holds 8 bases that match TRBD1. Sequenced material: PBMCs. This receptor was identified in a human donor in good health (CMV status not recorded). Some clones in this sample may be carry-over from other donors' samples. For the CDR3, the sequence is CASSKRTGYDQPQHF. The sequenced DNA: TGTGCCAGCAGCAAACGGACAGGGTATGATCAGCCCCAGCATTTT.